The rows below give T cell receptor beta chains drawn from one sample of a study of CXCR3-negative and CXCR3-positive naive CD8 T cells. TCRdb reanalyzed the 5' RACE reads, giving one entry per CDR3 protein sequence and no DNA. In all, the sample yields about 98,000 distinct CDR3 sequences. The sequenced sample was naive CXCR3+ CD8+ T cells from blood. Receptors originate from a human donor in good health. Some clones in this sample may be carry-over from other donors' samples. The CDR3 runs from the conserved cysteine through the conserved F or W. Each record gives: J gene, V gene, CDR3 protein.

J: TRBJ2-1
V: TRBV28
CDR3: CASSHILGKELSYNEQFF

J: TRBJ1-2
V: TRBV4-3
CDR3: CASSQDRGYGYGYTF

J: TRBJ1-1
V: TRBV29-1
CDR3: CSVLTGVPNTEAFF

J: TRBJ2-1
V: TRBV6-2/TRBV6-3
CDR3: CASTQYPRGLNEQFF

J: TRBJ2-2
V: TRBV20-1
CDR3: CSARSRGDANTGELFF

J: TRBJ1-2
V: TRBV14
CDR3: CASSQDILRDNTYGYTF

J: TRBJ2-1
V: TRBV20-1
CDR3: CSARLREGAYNEQFF

J: TRBJ2-1
V: TRBV6-2/TRBV6-3
CDR3: CASSYSSVAGGNEQFF

J: TRBJ2-2
V: TRBV20-1
CDR3: CSAPGTSLNTGELFF

J: TRBJ2-2
V: TRBV29-1
CDR3: CSVLTGLGELFF